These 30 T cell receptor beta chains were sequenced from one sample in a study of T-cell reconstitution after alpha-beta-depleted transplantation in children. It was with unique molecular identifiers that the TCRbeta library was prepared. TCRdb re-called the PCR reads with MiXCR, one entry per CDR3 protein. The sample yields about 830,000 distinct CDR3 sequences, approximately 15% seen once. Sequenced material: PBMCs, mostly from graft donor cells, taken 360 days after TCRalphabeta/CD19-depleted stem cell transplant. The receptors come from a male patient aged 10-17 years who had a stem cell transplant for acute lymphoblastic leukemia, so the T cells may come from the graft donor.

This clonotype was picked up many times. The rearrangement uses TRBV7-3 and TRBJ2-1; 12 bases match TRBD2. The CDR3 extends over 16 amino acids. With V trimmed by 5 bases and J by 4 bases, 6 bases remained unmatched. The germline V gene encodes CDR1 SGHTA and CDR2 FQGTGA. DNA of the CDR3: TGTGCCAGCAGCCCACCGCTAGCGGGAGGGTACAATGAGCAGTTCTTC. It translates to CASSPPLAGGYNEQFF. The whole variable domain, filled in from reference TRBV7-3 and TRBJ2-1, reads GAGVSQTPSNKVTEKGKYVELRCDPISGHTALYWYRQSLGQGPEFLIYFQGTGAADDSGLPNDRFFAVRPEGSVSTLKIQRTERGDSAVYLCASSPPLAGGYNEQFFGPGTRLTVL.

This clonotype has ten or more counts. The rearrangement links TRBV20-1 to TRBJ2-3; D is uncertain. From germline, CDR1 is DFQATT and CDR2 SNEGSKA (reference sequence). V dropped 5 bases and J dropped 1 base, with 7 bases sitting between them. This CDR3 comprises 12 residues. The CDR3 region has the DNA TGCAGTGCTCGCCCGGGCACAGATACGCAGTATTTT. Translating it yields CSARPGTDTQYF.

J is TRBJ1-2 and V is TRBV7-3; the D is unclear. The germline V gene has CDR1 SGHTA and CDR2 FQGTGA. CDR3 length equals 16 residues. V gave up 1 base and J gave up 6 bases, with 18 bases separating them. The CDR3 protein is CASSLRRDHERDGYTF. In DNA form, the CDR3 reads TGTGCCAGCAGCTTAAGACGTGACCATGAACGGGATGGCTACACCTTC. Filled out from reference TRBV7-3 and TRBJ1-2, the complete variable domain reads GAGVSQTPSNKVTEKGKYVELRCDPISGHTALYWYRQSLGQGPEFLIYFQGTGAADDSGLPNDRFFAVRPEGSVSTLKIQRTERGDSAVYLCASSLRRDHERDGYTFGSGTRLTVV.

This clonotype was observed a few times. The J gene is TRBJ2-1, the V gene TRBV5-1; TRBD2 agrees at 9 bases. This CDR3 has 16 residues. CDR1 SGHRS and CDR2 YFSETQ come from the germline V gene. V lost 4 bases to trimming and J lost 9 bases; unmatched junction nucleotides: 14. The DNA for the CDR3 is TGCGCCAGCAGCCCGAATGTAGGCGGGAGGGCCACTGAGCAGTTCTTC. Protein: CASSPNVGGRATEQFF.

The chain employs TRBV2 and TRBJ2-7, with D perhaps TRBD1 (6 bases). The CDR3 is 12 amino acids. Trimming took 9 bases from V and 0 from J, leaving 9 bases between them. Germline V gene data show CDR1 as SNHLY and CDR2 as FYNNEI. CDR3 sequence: CARGALSYEQYF. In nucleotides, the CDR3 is TGTGCCAGGGGGGCACTCTCCTACGAGCAGTACTTC. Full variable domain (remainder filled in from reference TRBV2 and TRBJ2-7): EPEVTQTPSHQVTQMGQEVILRCVPISNHLYFYWYRQILGQKVEFLVSFYNNEISEKSEIFDDQFSVERPDGSNFTLKIRSTKLEDSAMYFCARGALSYEQYFGPGTRLTVT.

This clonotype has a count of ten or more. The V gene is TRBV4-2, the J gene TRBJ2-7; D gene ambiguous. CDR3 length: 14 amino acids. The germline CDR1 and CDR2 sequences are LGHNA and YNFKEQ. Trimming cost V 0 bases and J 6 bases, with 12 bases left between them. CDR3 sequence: CASSQEGIWGEQYF. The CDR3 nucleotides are TGTGCCAGCAGCCAAGAAGGTATCTGGGGCGAGCAGTACTTC.

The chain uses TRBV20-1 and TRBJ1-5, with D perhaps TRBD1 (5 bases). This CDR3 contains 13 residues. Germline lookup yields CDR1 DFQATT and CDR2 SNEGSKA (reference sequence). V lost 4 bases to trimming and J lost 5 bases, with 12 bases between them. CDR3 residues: CSAMGKGDQPQHF. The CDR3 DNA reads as TGCAGTGCTATGGGCAAAGGGGATCAGCCCCAGCATTTT.

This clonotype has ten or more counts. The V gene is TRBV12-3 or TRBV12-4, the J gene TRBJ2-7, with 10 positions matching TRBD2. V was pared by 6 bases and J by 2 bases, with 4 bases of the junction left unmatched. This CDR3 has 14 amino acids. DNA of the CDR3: TGTGCCAGCAGCACTAGCGGGAACACCTACGAGCAGTACTTC. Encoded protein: CASSTSGNTYEQYF.

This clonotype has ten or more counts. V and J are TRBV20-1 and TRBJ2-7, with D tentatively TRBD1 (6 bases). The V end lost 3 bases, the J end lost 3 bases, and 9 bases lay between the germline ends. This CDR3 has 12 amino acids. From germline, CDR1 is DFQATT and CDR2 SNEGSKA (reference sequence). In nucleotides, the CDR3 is TGCAGTGCTAGCGAACAGGGCTACGAGCAGTACTTC. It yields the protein CSASEQGYEQYF.

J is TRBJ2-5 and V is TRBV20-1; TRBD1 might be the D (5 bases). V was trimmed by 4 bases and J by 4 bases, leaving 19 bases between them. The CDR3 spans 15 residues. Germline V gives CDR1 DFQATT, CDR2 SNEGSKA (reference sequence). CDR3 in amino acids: CSAKRGWVARETQYF. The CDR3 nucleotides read TGCAGTGCTAAAAGGGGATGGGTAGCTAGAGAGACCCAGTACTTC.

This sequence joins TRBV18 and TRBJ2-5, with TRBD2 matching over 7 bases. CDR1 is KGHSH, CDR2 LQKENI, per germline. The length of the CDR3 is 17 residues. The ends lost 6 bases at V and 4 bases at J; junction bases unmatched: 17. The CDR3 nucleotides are TGTGCCAGCTCTCCCGCCCTGGACGCGGGAGTCGGAGAGACCCAGTACTTC. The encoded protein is CASSPALDAGVGETQYF.

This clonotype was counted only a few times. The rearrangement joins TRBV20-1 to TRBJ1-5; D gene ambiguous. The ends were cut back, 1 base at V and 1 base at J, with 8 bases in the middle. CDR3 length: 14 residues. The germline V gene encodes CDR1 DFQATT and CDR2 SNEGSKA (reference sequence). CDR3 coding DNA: TGCAGTGCTAGAGTTAGGGTGAGCAATCAGCCCCAGCATTTT. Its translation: CSARVRVSNQPQHF.

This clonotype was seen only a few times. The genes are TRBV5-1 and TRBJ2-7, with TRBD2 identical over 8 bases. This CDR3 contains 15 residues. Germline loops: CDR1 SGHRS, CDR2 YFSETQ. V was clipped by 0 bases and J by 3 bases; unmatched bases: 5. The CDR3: CASSLVTSGIYEQYF. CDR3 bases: TGCGCCAGCAGCTTGGTTACTAGCGGAATCTACGAGCAGTACTTC.

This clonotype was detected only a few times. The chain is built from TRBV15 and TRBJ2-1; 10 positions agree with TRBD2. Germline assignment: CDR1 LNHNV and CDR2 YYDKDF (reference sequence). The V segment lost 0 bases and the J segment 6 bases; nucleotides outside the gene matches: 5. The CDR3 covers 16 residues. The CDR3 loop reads CATSRERASGSNEQFF. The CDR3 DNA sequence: TGTGCCACCAGCAGAGAAAGGGCTAGCGGGAGCAATGAGCAGTTCTTC.

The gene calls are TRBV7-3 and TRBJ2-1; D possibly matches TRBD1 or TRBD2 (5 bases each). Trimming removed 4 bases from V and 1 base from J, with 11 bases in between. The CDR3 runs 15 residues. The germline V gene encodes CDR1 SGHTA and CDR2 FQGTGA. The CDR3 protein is CASSSRDPSYNEQFF. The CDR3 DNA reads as TGTGCCAGCAGCTCCCGGGACCCTTCCTACAATGAGCAGTTCTTC.

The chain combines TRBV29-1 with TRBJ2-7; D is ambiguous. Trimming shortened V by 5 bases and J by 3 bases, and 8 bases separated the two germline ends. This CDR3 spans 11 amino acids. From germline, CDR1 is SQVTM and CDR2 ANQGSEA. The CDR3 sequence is CSVWWGYEQYF. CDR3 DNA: TGCAGCGTTTGGTGGGGCTACGAGCAGTACTTC.

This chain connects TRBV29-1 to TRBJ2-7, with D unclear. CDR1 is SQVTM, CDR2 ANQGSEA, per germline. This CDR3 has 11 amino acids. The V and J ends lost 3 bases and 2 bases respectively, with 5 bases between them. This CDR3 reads CSVDKAYEQYF. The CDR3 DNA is TGCAGCGTTGACAAAGCCTACGAGCAGTACTTC.

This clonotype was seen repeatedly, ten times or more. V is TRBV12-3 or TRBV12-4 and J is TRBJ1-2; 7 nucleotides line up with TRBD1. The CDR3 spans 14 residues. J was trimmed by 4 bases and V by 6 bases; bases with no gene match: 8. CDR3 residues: CASSPQGSGYGYTF. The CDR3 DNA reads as TGTGCCAGCAGCCCACAGGGGTCGGGCTATGGCTACACCTTC.

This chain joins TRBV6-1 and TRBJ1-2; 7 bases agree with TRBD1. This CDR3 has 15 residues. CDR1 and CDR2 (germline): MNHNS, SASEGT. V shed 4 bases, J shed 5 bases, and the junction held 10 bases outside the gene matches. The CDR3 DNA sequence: TGTGCCAGCAGTGCCCCATTGGGACAGAGTTATGGCTACACCTTC. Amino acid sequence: CASSAPLGQSYGYTF.

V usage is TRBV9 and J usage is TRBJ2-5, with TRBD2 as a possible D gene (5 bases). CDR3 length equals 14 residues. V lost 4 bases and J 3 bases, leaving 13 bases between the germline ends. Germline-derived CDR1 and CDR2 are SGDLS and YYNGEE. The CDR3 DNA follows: TGTGCCAGCAGCTCCCGCGGGCGAAAAGAGACCCAGTACTTC. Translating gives CASSSRGRKETQYF.

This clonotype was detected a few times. CDR3 in amino acids: CSARSAQREGYEQYF. The CDR3 nucleotides are TGCAGTGCTAGAAGCGCCCAGCGGGAGGGTTACGAGCAGTACTTC. The rearrangement links TRBV20-1 to TRBJ2-7, with TRBD2 matching over 10 bases. Trimming took 2 bases from V and 4 from J; bases not matched to a gene: 8. Per the germline V gene, CDR1 is DFQATT and CDR2 is SNEGSKA (reference sequence). The CDR3 loop spans 15 amino acids.

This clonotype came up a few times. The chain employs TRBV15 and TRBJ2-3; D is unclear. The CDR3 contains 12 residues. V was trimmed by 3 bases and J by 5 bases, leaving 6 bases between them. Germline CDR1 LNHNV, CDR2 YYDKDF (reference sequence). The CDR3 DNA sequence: TGTGCCACCAGCAGGGACGGAGATACGCAGTATTTT. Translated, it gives CATSRDGDTQYF.

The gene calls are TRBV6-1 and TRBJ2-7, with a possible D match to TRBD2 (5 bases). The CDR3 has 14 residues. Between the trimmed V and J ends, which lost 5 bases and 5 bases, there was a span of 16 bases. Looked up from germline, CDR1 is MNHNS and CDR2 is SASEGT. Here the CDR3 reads CASSPFELEDEQYF. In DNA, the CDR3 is TGTGCCAGCAGTCCCTTTGAGCTGGAGGACGAGCAGTACTTC.

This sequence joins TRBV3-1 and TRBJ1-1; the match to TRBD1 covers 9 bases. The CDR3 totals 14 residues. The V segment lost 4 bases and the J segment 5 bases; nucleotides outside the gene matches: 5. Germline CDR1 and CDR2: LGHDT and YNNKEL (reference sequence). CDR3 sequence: CASSRKQGATEAFF. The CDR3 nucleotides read TGTGCCAGCAGCCGGAAACAGGGGGCGACTGAAGCTTTCTTT.

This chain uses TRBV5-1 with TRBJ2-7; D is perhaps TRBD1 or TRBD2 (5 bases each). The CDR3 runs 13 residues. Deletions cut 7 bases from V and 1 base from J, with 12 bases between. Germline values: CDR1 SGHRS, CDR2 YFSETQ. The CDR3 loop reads CASGWDGSYEQYF. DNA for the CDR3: TGCGCCAGCGGGTGGGACGGTTCCTACGAGCAGTACTTC. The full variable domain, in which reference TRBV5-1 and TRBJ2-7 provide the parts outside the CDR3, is KAGVTQTPRYLIKTRGQQVTLSCSPISGHRSVSWYQQTPGQGLQFLFEYFSETQRNKGNFPGRFSGRQFSNSRSEMNVSTLELGDSALYLCASGWDGSYEQYFGPGTRLTVT.

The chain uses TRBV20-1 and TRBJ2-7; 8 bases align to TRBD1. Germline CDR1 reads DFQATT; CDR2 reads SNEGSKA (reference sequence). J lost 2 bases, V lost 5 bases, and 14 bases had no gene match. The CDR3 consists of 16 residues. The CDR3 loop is CSASDRVGSDPYEQYF. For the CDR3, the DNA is TGCAGTGCTTCGGACAGGGTCGGGTCAGACCCCTACGAGCAGTACTTC.

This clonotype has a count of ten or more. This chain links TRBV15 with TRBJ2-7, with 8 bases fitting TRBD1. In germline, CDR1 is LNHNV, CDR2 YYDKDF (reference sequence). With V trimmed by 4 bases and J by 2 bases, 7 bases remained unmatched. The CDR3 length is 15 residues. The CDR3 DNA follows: TGTGCCACCAGCAACACGAGACAGGGGACCTACGAGCAGTACTTC. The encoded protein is CATSNTRQGTYEQYF.

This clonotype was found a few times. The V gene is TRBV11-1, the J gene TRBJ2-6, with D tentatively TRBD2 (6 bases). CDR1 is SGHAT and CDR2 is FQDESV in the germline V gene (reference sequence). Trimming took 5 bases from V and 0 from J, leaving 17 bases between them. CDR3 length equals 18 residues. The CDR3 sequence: CASSPFIAVGSGANVLTF. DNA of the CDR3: TGTGCCAGCAGCCCCTTTATAGCGGTGGGCTCTGGGGCCAACGTCCTGACTTTC.

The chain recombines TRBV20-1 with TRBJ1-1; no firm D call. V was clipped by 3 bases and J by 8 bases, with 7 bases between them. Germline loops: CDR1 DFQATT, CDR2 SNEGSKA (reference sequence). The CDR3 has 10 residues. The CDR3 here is CSASETEAFF. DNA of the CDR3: TGCAGTGCTAGCGAAACCGAAGCTTTCTTT.

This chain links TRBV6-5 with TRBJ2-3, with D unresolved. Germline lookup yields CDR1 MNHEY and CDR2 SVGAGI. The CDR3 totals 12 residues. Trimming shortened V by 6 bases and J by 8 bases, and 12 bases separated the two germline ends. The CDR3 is CASSPGFRTQYF. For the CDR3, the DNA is TGTGCCAGCAGCCCAGGCTTCCGTACGCAGTATTTT.